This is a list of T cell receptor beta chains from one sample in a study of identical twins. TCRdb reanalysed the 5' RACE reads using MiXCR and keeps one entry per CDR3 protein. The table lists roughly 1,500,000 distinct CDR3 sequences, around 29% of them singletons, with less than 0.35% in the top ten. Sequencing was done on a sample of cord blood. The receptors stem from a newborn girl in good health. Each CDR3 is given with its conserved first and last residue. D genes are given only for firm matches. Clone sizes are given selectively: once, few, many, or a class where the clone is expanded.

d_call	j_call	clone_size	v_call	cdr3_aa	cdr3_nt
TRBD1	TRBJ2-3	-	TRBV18	CASSPPGTGGQDTQYF	TGTGCCAGCTCACCTCCCGGGACAGGGGGTCAAGATACGCAGTATTTT
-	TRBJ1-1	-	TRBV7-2	CASSSALGRNTEAFF	TGTGCCAGCAGCAGCGCCTTGGGCAGGAACACTGAAGCTTTCTTT
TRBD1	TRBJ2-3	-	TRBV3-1	CTSMPGTGRTDTQYF	TGTACCAGCATGCCCGGGACAGGGAGAACAGATACGCAGTATTTT
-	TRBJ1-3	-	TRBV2	CASAAGGTGNTIYF	TGTGCCAGCGCCGCAGGAGGGACTGGAAACACCATATATTTT
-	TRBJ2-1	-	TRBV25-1	CASSEGTTYNEQFF	TGTGCCAGCAGTGAAGGGACAACCTACAATGAGCAGTTCTTC
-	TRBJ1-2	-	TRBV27	CASSFGRAAQNGYTF	TGTGCCAGCAGTTTTGGAAGGGCAGCGCAAAATGGCTACACCTTC
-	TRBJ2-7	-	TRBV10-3	CAISEPKGWQYNEQYF	TGTGCCATCAGTGAGCCCAAGGGGTGGCAGTACAATGAGCAGTACTTC
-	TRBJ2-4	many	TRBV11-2	CASSFQALAKNIQYF	TGTGCCAGCAGCTTTCAGGCACTAGCCAAAAACATTCAGTACTTC
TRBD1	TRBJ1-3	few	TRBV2	CASRGGTVGNTIYF	TGTGCCAGCCGGGGGGGGACAGTCGGAAACACCATATATTTT
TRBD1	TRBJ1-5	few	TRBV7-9	CASSSLDRENQPQHF	TGTGCCAGCAGCTCCCTAGACAGGGAAAATCAGCCCCAGCATTTT
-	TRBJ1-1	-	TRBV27	CASSGPGGIAEAFF	TGTGCCAGCAGTGGCCCCGGGGGCATCGCTGAAGCTTTCTTT
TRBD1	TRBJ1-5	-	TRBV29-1	CGVDTGDGNQPQHF	TGCGGCGTTGATACAGGGGACGGCAATCAGCCCCAGCATTTT
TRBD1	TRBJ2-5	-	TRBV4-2	CASSQGGQQETQYF	TGTGCCAGCAGCCAAGGGGGACAGCAAGAGACCCAGTACTTC
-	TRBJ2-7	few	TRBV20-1	CSAPTRGPGEQYF	TGCAGTGCTCCTACCCGGGGACCGGGCGAGCAGTACTTC
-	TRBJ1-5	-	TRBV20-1	CSARPAGTLNQPQHF	TGCAGTGCTAGACCGGCAGGGACGCTTAATCAGCCCCAGCATTTT
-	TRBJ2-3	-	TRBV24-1	CATSTSRERTDTQYF	TGTGCCACCAGTACCAGCAGGGAGAGGACAGATACGCAGTATTTT
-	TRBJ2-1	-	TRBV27	CASSISPMAYNEQFF	TGTGCCAGCAGTATCAGCCCAATGGCCTACAATGAGCAGTTCTTC
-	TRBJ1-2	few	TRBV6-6	CASLSREGIYGYTF	TGTGCCAGCTTATCAAGGGAGGGGATCTATGGCTACACCTTC
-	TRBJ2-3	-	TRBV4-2	CASSQGLQDADTQYF	TGTGCCAGCAGCCAAGGCCTACAGGACGCAGATACGCAGTATTTT
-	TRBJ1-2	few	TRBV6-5	CASSRSGPLYGYTF	TGTGCCAGCAGTCGATCCGGGCCGCTGTATGGCTACACCTTC
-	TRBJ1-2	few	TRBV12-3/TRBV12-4	CASGVGHGYTF	TGTGCCAGTGGCGTCGGCCATGGCTACACCTTC
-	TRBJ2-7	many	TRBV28	CASSSPSEQYF	TGTGCCAGCAGTTCCCCATCAGAGCAGTACTTC
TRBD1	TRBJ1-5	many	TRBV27	CASSSQGGGNQPQHF	TGCGCCAGCAGCAGTCAAGGGGGCGGAAATCAGCCCCAGCATTTT